What follows are 18 T cell receptor beta chains derived from one specimen sequenced in a study of OX40 agonist ivuxolimab in advanced cancers. The assay was immunoSEQ multiplex PCR, and TCRdb's table has in-frame clones only and misses some. This table holds roughly 97,000 clones, roughly 90% found once. Source: CD4+ or CD8+ T cells sorted from blood, taken in a trial of the OX40 agonist ivuxolimab. Receptors were obtained from an adult with an advanced solid tumor such as melanoma, head and neck, liver or kidney cancer.

The rearrangement uses TRBV5-6 and TRBJ1-6; D perhaps matches TRBD1 (6 bases). Trimming left V 3 bases short and J 8 bases short, with 6 bases between. Germline CDR1 SGHDT, CDR2 YYEEEE. The CDR3 runs 12 residues. CDR3 nucleotides: TGTGCCAGCAGCTGGACAGATTCACCCCTCCACTTT. It is translated as CASSWTDSPLHF. Together with reference TRBV5-6 and TRBJ1-6, the CDR3 gives the full variable domain: DAGVTQSPTHLIKTRGQQVTLRCSPKSGHDTVSWYQQALGQGPQFIFQYYEEEERQRGNFPDRFSGHQFPNYSSELNVNALLLGDSALYLCASSWTDSPLHFGNGTRLTVT.

The chain recombines TRBV27 with TRBJ2-7, with 10 bases fitting TRBD2. The trim removed 6 bases at V and 0 bases at J, leaving 5 bases unmatched. The CDR3 totals 15 residues. Germline V gene data show CDR1 as MNHEY and CDR2 as SMNVEV (reference sequence). The CDR3 coding sequence is TGTGCCAGCAGGGGGACTAGCGCAAGCTCCTACGAGCAGTACTTC. As protein: CASRGTSASSYEQYF.

CDR3 nucleotides: TGTGCCAGCAGCGCGACAGGGTCGAGGTCCAATGAGCAGTTCTTC. This sequence encodes CASSATGSRSNEQFF. The V and J genes are TRBV9 and TRBJ2-1, with 7 bases identical to TRBD1. From germline, CDR1 is SGDLS and CDR2 YYNGEE. The CDR3 is 15 residues long. The V gene end was trimmed by 3 bases and the J gene end by 6 bases; junction bases not matched to a gene: 9.

The chain has TRBV30 and TRBJ2-4; D is uncertain. The CDR3 covers 13 residues. The V and J ends lost 2 bases and 6 bases respectively, with 11 bases between them. Germline V lookup: CDR1 GTSNPN, CDR2 SVGIG (reference sequence). CDR3 region: CAWSSGVGNIQYF. As DNA, the CDR3 is TGTGCCTGGAGTTCCGGCGTGGGAAACATTCAGTACTTC.

V usage is TRBV6-5 and J usage is TRBJ2-2; D assignment may be TRBD1 or TRBD2 (5 bases each). In germline, CDR1 is MNHEY, CDR2 SVGAGI. V lost 5 bases to trimming and J lost 9 bases, with 13 bases between them. The CDR3 totals 13 residues. The DNA of the CDR3 is TGTGCCAGCAGTGGGGACGCACACCGGGAGCTGTTTTTT. Protein: CASSGDAHRELFF.

This chain uses TRBV19 with TRBJ1-6; 7 nucleotides match TRBD1. CDR3 size: 16 residues. In germline, CDR1 is LNHDA, CDR2 SQIVND (reference sequence). The V and J ends lost 6 bases and 1 base, in that order; junction bases with no gene match: 6. CDR3 nucleotides: TGTGCCAGTAGCCTGACAGGGAATTCCTATAATTCACCCCTCCACTTT. Protein product: CASSLTGNSYNSPLHF. Together with reference TRBV19 and TRBJ1-6, the CDR3 gives the full variable domain: DGGITQSPKYLFRKEGQNVTLSCEQNLNHDAMYWYRQDPGQGLRLIYYSQIVNDFQKGDIAEGYSVSREKKESFPLTVTSAQKNPTAFYLCASSLTGNSYNSPLHFGNGTRLTVT.

The gene calls are TRBV6-6 and TRBJ1-2; 7 bases align to TRBD1. V was clipped by 0 bases and J by 4 bases; unmatched bases: 5. Germline V gene data show CDR1 as MNHNY and CDR2 as SVGAGI (reference sequence). CDR3 length: 15 amino acids. The CDR3 DNA reads TGTGCCAGCAGTTACTCGACAGGGACTAGCTATGGCTACACCTTC. It encodes CASSYSTGTSYGYTF.

The table lists this clone with a count of one. The rearrangement links TRBV5-1 to TRBJ2-5; 8 bases match TRBD1. This CDR3 contains 17 residues. The germline V gene encodes CDR1 SGHRS and CDR2 YFSETQ. The ends lost 1 base at V and 3 bases at J; junction bases unmatched: 11. CDR3 bases: TGCGCCAGCAGCTTGCCGTTGGGAGGACAGGGAGAAGAGACCCAGTACTTC. It specifies CASSLPLGGQGEETQYF.

This chain uses TRBV18 with TRBJ2-1, with a possible D match to TRBD1 (6 bases). This CDR3 region has 15 residues. The germline V and J ends were trimmed by 2 bases and 2 bases, with 10 bases remaining between them. From germline, CDR1 is KGHSH and CDR2 LQKENI. The CDR3 DNA reads TGTGCCAGCTCACCAACAGGGCGAACCTACAATGAGCAGTTCTTC. As protein: CASSPTGRTYNEQFF.

The chain joins TRBV4-3 to TRBJ1-1; a possible D gene is TRBD1 (6 bases). Per the germline V gene, CDR1 is LGHNA and CDR2 is YSLEER. CDR3 length: 13 amino acids. V was cut by 8 bases and J by 1 base, with 11 bases left in between. The CDR3 reads CASSDRSNTEAFF. The CDR3 nucleotides read TGCGCCAGCTCCGACAGGTCGAACACTGAAGCTTTCTTT.

The V call is TRBV19, the J call TRBJ1-2; D gene ambiguous. The germline gives CDR1 LNHDA, CDR2 SQIVND (reference sequence). V was shortened by 2 bases and J by 3 bases, with 10 bases between the two germline ends. There are 14 residues in the CDR3. CDR3 DNA: TGTGCCAGTAGTATACCGCGACTGGACTATGGCTACACCTTC. Translating gives CASSIPRLDYGYTF.

V and J are TRBV5-1 and TRBJ2-5; 7 bases are a match to TRBD1. CDR1 is SGHRS and CDR2 is YFSETQ in the germline V gene. CDR3 length: 16 residues. J gave up 5 bases and V 0 bases, and 10 bases lay outside the gene matches. CDR3 bases: TGCGCCAGCAGCTTGGGAGGGACAGTTCATGGGGAGACCCAGTACTTC. Translating it yields CASSLGGTVHGETQYF.

A few counts support this clone. The CDR3 DNA reads as TGCGCCAGCAGCCCGACCCGGGACAGGGACCAAGAGACCCAGTACTTC. Its translation is CASSPTRDRDQETQYF. This chain connects TRBV5-1 to TRBJ2-5; 9 bases map to TRBD1. This CDR3 spans 16 amino acids. Per germline, CDR1 SGHRS and CDR2 YFSETQ. Trimming took 4 bases from V and 0 from J; bases not matched to a gene: 7.

This chain joins TRBV18 and TRBJ2-1; 8 nucleotides line up with TRBD2. This CDR3 spans 18 amino acids. After removal of 1 base from V and 3 bases from J, the junction contained 11 bases not matched to a gene. Germline CDR1 reads KGHSH; CDR2 reads LQKENI. The CDR3, as DNA: TGTGCCAGCTCACCACTCGCTACTAGCGGCACCCTCTACAATGAGCAGTTCTTC. As protein: CASSPLATSGTLYNEQFF.

The chain combines TRBV2 with TRBJ1-6; TRBD1 matches 8 bases. Trimming took 11 bases from V and 8 from J; bases not matched to a gene: 8. The CDR3 runs to 13 residues. From germline, CDR1 is SNHLY and CDR2 FYNNEI. The CDR3 spells CAGGDRTYSPLHF. As DNA, the CDR3 is TGTGCCGGGGGGGACAGGACCTATTCACCCCTCCACTTT.

The J gene is TRBJ2-5, the V gene TRBV2; D gene uncertain. V lost 3 bases, J lost 2 bases, and 10 bases lay in between. Germline V gene sequence: CDR1 SNHLY, CDR2 FYNNEI. This CDR3 is built from 14 residues. The CDR3 coding sequence is TGTGCCAGCAGTGAGGCCTATACACAAGAGACCCAGTACTTC. This translates into CASSEAYTQETQYF.

J is TRBJ1-4 and V is TRBV13; maybe TRBD1 (5 bases). Germline V lookup: CDR1 PRHDT, CDR2 FYEKMQ (reference sequence). V dropped 10 bases and J dropped 8 bases, with 17 bases sitting between them. This CDR3 is built from 13 residues. The CDR3 DNA reads TGTGCCACCGCGGGGGAAGTAAAGGAAAAACTGTTTTTT. The encoded protein is CATAGEVKEKLFF.

V gene TRBV5-1 combines with J gene TRBJ1-3; a weak D match, TRBD1 (5 bases). The CDR3 extends over 17 amino acids. The germline V and J ends were trimmed by 0 bases and 0 bases, with 13 bases remaining between them. Germline loops: CDR1 SGHRS, CDR2 YFSETQ. The CDR3 loop reads CASSLAQQGYSGNTIYF. The CDR3 DNA is TGCGCCAGCAGCTTGGCCCAGCAGGGTTACTCTGGAAACACCATATATTTT.